The 26 T cell receptor beta chains listed next were all sequenced from one sample in a study of shared clonotypes between healthy human individuals. Assay: immunoSEQ multiplex PCR; the TCRdb copy retains only in-frame clones and omits some. The data contain over a million clones, more than 65% of them singletons. Source material: memory CD4+ T cells sorted from blood. Described subset: CD45RA-negative fraction. Receptors were obtained from a man in his late teens or twenties in good health.

The CDR3 DNA follows: TGTGCCATCAGTGAGCCAGCGGCCTATGGCTACACCTTC. It yields the protein CAISEPAAYGYTF. The V call is TRBV10-3, the J call TRBJ1-2; no clear D. CDR3 length: 13 residues. Germline CDR1 reads ENHRY; CDR2 reads SYGVKD. V was cut by 2 bases and J by 4 bases, with 8 bases left in between.

V gene TRBV2 combines with J gene TRBJ1-6; D ambiguous. Germline CDR1 reads SNHLY; CDR2 reads FYNNEI. V was clipped by 8 bases and J by 6 bases, with 11 bases between them. The CDR3 sequence is 13 residues long. The CDR3 protein is CASPRQPNSPLHF. CDR3 nucleotide sequence: TGTGCCAGCCCACGACAACCTAATTCACCCCTCCACTTT.

The chain carries TRBV5-1 and TRBJ2-1; TRBD2 matches 9 bases. Trimming removed 0 bases from V and 4 bases from J; junction bases left unmatched: 5. This CDR3 region has 16 residues. Germline CDR1 reads SGHRS; CDR2 reads YFSETQ. In DNA, the CDR3 is TGCGCCAGCAGCTTGGTGGCTAGCGGGATTTACAATGAGCAGTTCTTC. This codes for CASSLVASGIYNEQFF.

The gene calls are TRBV5-8 and TRBJ2-5; D not certain. Germline V gene data show CDR1 as SGHTS and CDR2 as YDEGEE. This CDR3 is built from 12 residues. The V and J ends lost 2 bases and 9 bases respectively, with 11 bases between them. The CDR3 coding sequence is TGTGCCAGCAGCTTCGGTGTTTTGTCCCAGTACTTC. Its protein product is CASSFGVLSQYF.

This rearrangement joins TRBV11-2 to TRBJ2-4; TRBD1 matches at 10 bases. This CDR3 region has 16 residues. V lost 2 bases, J lost 2 bases, and 3 bases stayed unmatched. Germline V CDR1 and CDR2: SGHAT, FQNNGV. This chain's CDR3 is CASSLWGQGTKNIQYF. As DNA, the CDR3 is TGTGCCAGCAGCTTATGGGGACAGGGGACCAAAAACATTCAGTACTTC. Complete variable domain (other parts from reference TRBV11-2 and TRBJ2-4): EAGVAQSPRYKIIEKRQSVAFWCNPISGHATLYWYQQILGQGPKLLIQFQNNGVVDDSQLPKDRFSAERLKGVDSTLKIQPAKLEDSAVYLCASSLWGQGTKNIQYFGAGTRLSVL.

The V gene is TRBV2, the J gene TRBJ2-1; a weak D match, TRBD2 (5 bases). Germline loops: CDR1 SNHLY, CDR2 FYNNEI. The CDR3 has 15 residues. The V end was cut by 6 bases, the J end by 2 bases, with 14 bases between. The CDR3 here is CASRPGVLTYNEQFF. CDR3 bases: TGTGCCAGCAGACCCGGGGTCTTAACCTACAATGAGCAGTTCTTC.

On this clone itself: This CDR3 is also generated by other DNA sequences in the sample. This rearrangement joins TRBV5-6 to TRBJ2-7; D uncertain. V lost 5 bases and J 4 bases, leaving 7 bases between the germline ends. This CDR3 comprises 11 residues. Germline CDR1 and CDR2: SGHDT and YYEEEE. CDR3 sequence: CASSGDYEQYF. CDR3 in DNA: TGTGCCAGCAGTGGAGATTACGAGCAGTACTTC.

About this clone itself: Other DNA sequences in this sample translate to the same CDR3. The CDR3 sequence: CASSVGLNTGELFF. CDR3 DNA sequence: TGTGCCAGCAGCGTCGGCCTGAACACCGGGGAGCTGTTTTTT. The rearrangement uses TRBV9 and TRBJ2-2; D remains unclear. Germline V gene lookup returns CDR1 SGDLS and CDR2 YYNGEE. The CDR3 runs to 14 residues. Trimming took 2 bases from V and 1 from J, leaving 6 bases between them.

This clone appeared a few times. This chain uses TRBV10-3 with TRBJ1-1, with D possibly TRBD1 on 5 matching bases. V was trimmed by 6 bases and J by 5 bases, leaving 16 bases between them. CDR3 size: 14 residues. CDR1 ENHRY and CDR2 SYGVKD come from the germline V gene. This CDR3 is CAIRRDAGGTEAFF. CDR3 nucleotides: TGTGCCATCAGGAGGGACGCCGGGGGGACTGAAGCTTTCTTT.

This clone was counted between two and nine times. The V gene is TRBV2, the J gene TRBJ2-3; D possibly corresponds to TRBD1 (7 bases). V was clipped by 3 bases and J by 10 bases, with 8 bases between them. Germline V gives CDR1 SNHLY, CDR2 FYNNEI. This CDR3 is built from 11 residues. The CDR3: CASSDRGAQYF. The CDR3, as DNA: TGTGCCAGCAGTGACAGGGGGGCGCAGTATTTT.

CDR3 bases: TGTGCCTGGAGTACAGCCGACATTCAGTACTTC. Translation gives CAWSTADIQYF. V and J are TRBV30 and TRBJ2-4, with unresolved D. This CDR3 contains 11 residues. Germline V lookup: CDR1 GTSNPN, CDR2 SVGIG (reference sequence). Between the trimmed V and J ends, which lost 2 bases and 8 bases, there was a span of 7 bases.

This clone was picked up a small number of times. CDR3 in DNA: TGTGCCAGCAGCTTTGCGAATGAGCAGTTCTTC. It is translated as CASSFANEQFF. V and J are TRBV5-6 and TRBJ2-1; D remains ambiguous. In germline, CDR1 is SGHDT, CDR2 YYEEEE. V gave up 2 bases and J gave up 7 bases, with 4 bases separating them. This CDR3 is built from 11 residues. The variable domain in full, completed from reference TRBV5-6 and TRBJ2-1, reads DAGVTQSPTHLIKTRGQQVTLRCSPKSGHDTVSWYQQALGQGPQFIFQYYEEEERQRGNFPDRFSGHQFPNYSSELNVNALLLGDSALYLCASSFANEQFFGPGTRLTVL.

This clone was seen a few times. V usage is TRBV4-1 and J usage is TRBJ1-5, with 7 bases lining up with TRBD1. This CDR3 is 15 amino acids long. Germline loops: CDR1 MGHRA, CDR2 YSYEKL. V trimming: 6 bases; J trimming: 0 bases; junction bases outside the gene matches: 5. In DNA, the CDR3 is TGCGCCAGCAGAGGGACAGACAATAGCAATCAGCCCCAGCATTTT. Its protein is CASRGTDNSNQPQHF.

This chain uses TRBV5-1 with TRBJ1-1; 8 nucleotides align to TRBD1. The CDR3 loop spans 15 amino acids. Losses at the gene ends were 0 bases for V and 5 bases for J; bases not matched to a gene: 6. Germline V gene lookup returns CDR1 SGHRS and CDR2 YFSETQ. The CDR3, as DNA: TGCGCCAGCAGCTTGGCGCAGGGGGCAACGACTGAAGCTTTCTTT. Its protein is CASSLAQGATTEAFF.

The chain has TRBV5-1 and TRBJ1-1; no clear D gene. This CDR3 is built from 13 residues. The germline gives CDR1 SGHRS, CDR2 YFSETQ. V shed 2 bases and J shed 1 base, with 6 bases lying between them. The CDR3 reads CASSFMGNTEAFF. The CDR3 region has the DNA TGCGCCAGCAGCTTCATGGGGAACACTGAAGCTTTCTTT.

The chain joins TRBV4-3 to TRBJ2-5, with D possibly matching TRBD2 (8 bases). This CDR3 comprises 20 residues. Germline V gene sequence: CDR1 LGHNA, CDR2 YSLEER. V lost 1 base and J lost 1, with 25 bases in between. The CDR3 nucleotides read TGCGCCAGCAGCCAAGGACAGGGTTTCATGAATAGCGGGGCCCAAGAGACCCAGTACTTC. Amino acid sequence: CASSQGQGFMNSGAQETQYF.

V is TRBV12-5 and J is TRBJ1-5, with 8 bases identical to TRBD1. Trimming at V came to 6 bases and at J to 6 bases, leaving 7 bases not matched to a gene. Germline CDR1 is LGHNT and CDR2 is FRNRAP. The CDR3 has 14 amino acids. The CDR3 here is CASGATGALQPQHF. CDR3 in DNA: TGTGCTAGTGGCGCGACAGGGGCCCTTCAGCCCCAGCATTTT. Filled out from reference TRBV12-5 and TRBJ1-5, the complete variable domain reads DARVTQTPRHKVTEMGQEVTMRCQPILGHNTVFWYRQTMMQGLELLAYFRNRAPLDDSGMPKDRFSAEMPDATLATLKIQPSEPRDSAVYFCASGATGALQPQHFGDGTRLSIL.

This rearrangement joins TRBV7-2 to TRBJ1-1; possible D gene TRBD1, 6 bases. CDR1 and CDR2 (germline): SGHTA, FQGNSA. The CDR3 sequence is 15 residues long. V lost 6 bases and J 5 bases, leaving 19 bases between the germline ends. The CDR3 sequence is CASSRQDLGETEAFF. CDR3 in DNA: TGTGCCAGCAGTCGACAGGACCTGGGAGAAACTGAAGCTTTCTTT.

This chain uses TRBV21-1 with TRBJ1-4; no DNA check was done on the table's D call, TRBD1. TRBV21-1 has pseudogene status. The CDR3 length is 16 residues. The CDR3 bases are TGTGCCAGCAGCAAAGCCGGGACAGGGGTAGGGGAAAAACTGTTTTTT. It translates to CASSKAGTGVGEKLFF.

This chain uses TRBV23-1 with TRBJ1-4; TRBD1 is a possible D gene (5 bases). TRBV23-1 is an open reading frame, and its role is uncertain. V was pared by 0 bases and J by 10 bases, with 12 bases between. This CDR3 is built from 14 residues. CDR3 sequence reads: CASSQSNRLTKLFF. The CDR3 DNA sequence: TGCGCCAGCAGTCAATCAAACAGGTTAACAAAACTGTTTTTT.

This clone was counted between two and nine times. Other DNA sequences of this sample code for an identical CDR3. The J gene is TRBJ1-1, the V gene TRBV30; D is uncertain. From germline, CDR1 is GTSNPN and CDR2 SVGIG (reference sequence). V lost 3 bases, J lost 0 bases, and 8 bases lay in between. CDR3 size: 13 residues. Here the CDR3 reads CAWSRDMNTEAFF. CDR3 bases: TGTGCCTGGAGCCGGGATATGAACACTGAAGCTTTCTTT.

This clone was observed a few times. The V gene is TRBV6-1, the J gene TRBJ2-7, with 8 bases that match TRBD1. Trimming cost V 2 bases and J 0 bases; bases outside gene matches: 3. CDR3 length: 15 residues. Germline V gene data show CDR1 as MNHNS and CDR2 as SASEGT. CDR3 sequence (DNA): TGTGCCAGCAGTGAATCTACAGGGGGCTCCTACGAGCAGTACTTC. This encodes CASSESTGGSYEQYF.

The gene calls are TRBV25-1 and TRBJ2-2; maybe TRBD1 (6 bases). The germline gives CDR1 MGHDK, CDR2 SYGVNS. Trimming removed 3 bases at V and 2 bases at J, with 16 bases between. The CDR3 has 17 residues. This CDR3 is CASSDNVGGPNTGELFF. The CDR3 DNA is TGTGCCAGCAGTGACAATGTTGGGGGCCCAAACACCGGGGAGCTGTTTTTT. The whole variable domain, filled in from reference TRBV25-1 and TRBJ2-2, reads EADIYQTPRYLVIGTGKKITLECSQTMGHDKMYWYQQDPGMELHLIHYSYGVNSTEKGDLSSESTVSRIRTEHFPLTLESARPSHTSQYLCASSDNVGGPNTGELFFGEGSRLTVL.

As concerns this clone: This sample includes further DNA sequences coding for the same CDR3. The gene calls are TRBV5-1 and TRBJ2-5; D call uncertain. CDR1 is SGHRS and CDR2 is YFSETQ in the germline V gene. This CDR3 comprises 13 residues. Trimming removed 2 bases at V and 0 bases at J, with 5 bases between. CDR3 residues: CASSFGNQETQYF. CDR3 DNA sequence: TGCGCCAGCAGCTTCGGTAACCAAGAGACCCAGTACTTC.

This clone has a handful of counts. V and J are TRBV5-1 and TRBJ1-1; D not certain. Germline CDR1 is SGHRS and CDR2 is YFSETQ. The CDR3 consists of 15 residues. The V end lost 1 base, the J end lost 0 bases, and 10 bases lay between the germline ends. The CDR3 is CASSLQVGLNTEAFF. DNA for the CDR3: TGCGCCAGCAGCTTGCAAGTAGGATTGAACACTGAAGCTTTCTTT.

The CDR3: CAISDSARGHYEQYF. The CDR3 bases are TGTGCCATCAGTGATTCGGCCAGGGGGCACTACGAGCAGTACTTC. The V gene is TRBV10-3, the J gene TRBJ2-7; 8 nucleotides match TRBD1. There are 15 residues in the CDR3. V shed 3 bases, J shed 3 bases, and the junction held 7 bases outside the gene matches. Per the germline V gene, CDR1 is ENHRY and CDR2 is SYGVKD.